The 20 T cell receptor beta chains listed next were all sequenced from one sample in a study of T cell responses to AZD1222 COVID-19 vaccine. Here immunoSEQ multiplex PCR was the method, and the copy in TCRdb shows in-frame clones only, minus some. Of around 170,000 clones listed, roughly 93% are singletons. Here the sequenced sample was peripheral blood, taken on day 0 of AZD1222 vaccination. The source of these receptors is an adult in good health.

The DNA of the CDR3 is TGTGCCAGCAGCCCGAGGCGGGAGATAAATGAGCAGTTCTTC. This codes for CASSPRREINEQFF. J is TRBJ2-1 and V is TRBV28; 7 bases line up with TRBD2. The CDR3 is made up of 14 amino acids. CDR1 and CDR2 from the germline V gene are MDHEN and SYDVKM. Trimming removed 6 bases from V and 7 bases from J; junction bases left unmatched: 9.

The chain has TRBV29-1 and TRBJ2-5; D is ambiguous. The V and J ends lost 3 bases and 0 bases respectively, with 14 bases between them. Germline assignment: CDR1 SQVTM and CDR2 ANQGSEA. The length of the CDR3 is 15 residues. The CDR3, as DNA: TGCAGCGTTGAGGGTGGGGAACTATACCAAGAGACCCAGTACTTC. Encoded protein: CSVEGGELYQETQYF.

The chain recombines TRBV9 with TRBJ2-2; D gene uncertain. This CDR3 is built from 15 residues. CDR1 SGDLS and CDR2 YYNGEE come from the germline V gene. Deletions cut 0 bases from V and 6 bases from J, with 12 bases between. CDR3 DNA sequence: TGTGCCAGCAGCGTAGTCAGCGTATCCCCCGGGGAGCTGTTTTTT. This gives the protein CASSVVSVSPGELFF.

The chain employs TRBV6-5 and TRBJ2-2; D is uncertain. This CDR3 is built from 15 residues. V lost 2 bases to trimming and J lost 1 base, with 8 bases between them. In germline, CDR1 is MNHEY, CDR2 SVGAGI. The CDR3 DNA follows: TGTGCCAGCAGTTACGAGGTTATGAACACCGGGGAGCTGTTTTTT. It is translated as CASSYEVMNTGELFF.

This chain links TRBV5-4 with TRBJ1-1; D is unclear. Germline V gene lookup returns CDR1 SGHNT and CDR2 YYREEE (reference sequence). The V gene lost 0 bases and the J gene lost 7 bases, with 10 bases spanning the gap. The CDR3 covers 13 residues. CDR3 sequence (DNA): TGTGCCAGCAGCTTGGGAGTTGGGGATGAAGCTTTCTTT. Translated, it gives CASSLGVGDEAFF.

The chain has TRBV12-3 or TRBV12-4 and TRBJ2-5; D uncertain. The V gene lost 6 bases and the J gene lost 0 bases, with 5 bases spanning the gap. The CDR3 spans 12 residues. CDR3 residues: CASREYQETQYF. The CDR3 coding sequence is TGTGCCAGCAGAGAATACCAAGAGACCCAGTACTTC.

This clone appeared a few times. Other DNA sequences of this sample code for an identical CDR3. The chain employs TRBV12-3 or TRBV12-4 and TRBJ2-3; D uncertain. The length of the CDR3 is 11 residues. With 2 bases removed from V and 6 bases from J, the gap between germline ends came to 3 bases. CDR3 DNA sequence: TGTGCCAGCAGTTTACTTGATACGCAGTATTTT. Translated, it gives CASSLLDTQYF.

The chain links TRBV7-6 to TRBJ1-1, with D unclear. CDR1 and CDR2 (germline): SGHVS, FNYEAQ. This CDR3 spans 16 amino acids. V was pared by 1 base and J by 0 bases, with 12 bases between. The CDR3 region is CASSLGAGAVNTEAFF. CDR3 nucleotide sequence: TGTGCCAGCAGCTTAGGGGCAGGAGCCGTGAACACTGAAGCTTTCTTT.

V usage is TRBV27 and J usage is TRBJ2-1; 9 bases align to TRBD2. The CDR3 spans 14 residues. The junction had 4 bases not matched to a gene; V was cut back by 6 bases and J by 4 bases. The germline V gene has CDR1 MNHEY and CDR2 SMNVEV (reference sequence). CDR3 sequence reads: CASRRGGQYNEQFF. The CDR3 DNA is TGTGCCAGCAGGCGGGGGGGGCAATACAATGAGCAGTTCTTC.

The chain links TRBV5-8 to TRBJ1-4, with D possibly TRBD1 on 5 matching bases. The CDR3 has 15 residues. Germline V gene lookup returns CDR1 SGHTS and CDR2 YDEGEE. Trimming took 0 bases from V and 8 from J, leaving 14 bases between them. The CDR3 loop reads CASSLARTYREKLFF. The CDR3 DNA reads TGTGCCAGCAGCTTGGCGAGGACATATCGGGAAAAACTGTTTTTT.

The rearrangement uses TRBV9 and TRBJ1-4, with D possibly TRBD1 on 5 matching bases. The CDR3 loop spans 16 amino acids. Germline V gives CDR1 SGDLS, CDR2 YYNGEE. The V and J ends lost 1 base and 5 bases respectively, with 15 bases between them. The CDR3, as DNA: TGTGCCAGCAGCGTACTAACGGGGACGGGGAATGAAAAACTGTTTTTT. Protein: CASSVLTGTGNEKLFF.

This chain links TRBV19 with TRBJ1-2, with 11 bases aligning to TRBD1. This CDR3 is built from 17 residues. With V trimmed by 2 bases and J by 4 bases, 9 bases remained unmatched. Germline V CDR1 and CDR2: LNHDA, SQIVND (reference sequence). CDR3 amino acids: CASSIRLGTGGVYGYTF. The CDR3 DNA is TGTGCCAGTAGTATAAGGCTCGGGACAGGGGGAGTCTATGGCTACACCTTC.

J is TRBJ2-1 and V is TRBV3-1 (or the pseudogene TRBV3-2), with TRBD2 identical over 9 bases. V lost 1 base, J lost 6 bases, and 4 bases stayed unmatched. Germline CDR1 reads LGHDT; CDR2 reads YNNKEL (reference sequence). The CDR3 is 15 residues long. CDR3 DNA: TGTGCCAGCAGCCAAGTGGCGGGAGGGTTCAATGAGCAGTTCTTC. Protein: CASSQVAGGFNEQFF.

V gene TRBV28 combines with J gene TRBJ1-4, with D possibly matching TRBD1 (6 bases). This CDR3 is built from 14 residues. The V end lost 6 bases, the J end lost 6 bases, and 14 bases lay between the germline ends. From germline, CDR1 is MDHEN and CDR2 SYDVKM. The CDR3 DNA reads TGTGCCAGCAGAGAAACAGGGAGGGATGAAAAACTGTTTTTT. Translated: CASRETGRDEKLFF.

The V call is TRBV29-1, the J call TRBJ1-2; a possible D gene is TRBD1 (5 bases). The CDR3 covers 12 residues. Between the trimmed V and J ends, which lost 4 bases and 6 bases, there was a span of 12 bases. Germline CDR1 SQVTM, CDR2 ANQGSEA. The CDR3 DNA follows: TGCAGCGTTGCCTCCAGGGCGAATGGCTACACCTTC. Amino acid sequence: CSVASRANGYTF. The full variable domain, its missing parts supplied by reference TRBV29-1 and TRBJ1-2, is SAVISQKPSRDICQRGTSLTIQCQVDSQVTMMFWYRQQPGQSLTLIATANQGSEATYESGFVIDKFPISRPNLTFSTLTVSNMSPEDSSIYLCSVASRANGYTFGSGTRLTVV.

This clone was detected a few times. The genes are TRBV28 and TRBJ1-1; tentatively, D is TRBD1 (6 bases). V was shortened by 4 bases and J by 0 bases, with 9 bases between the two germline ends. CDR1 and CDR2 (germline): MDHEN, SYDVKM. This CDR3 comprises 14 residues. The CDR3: CASSSGALNTEAFF. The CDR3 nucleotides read TGTGCCAGCAGTTCAGGGGCGTTGAACACTGAAGCTTTCTTT.

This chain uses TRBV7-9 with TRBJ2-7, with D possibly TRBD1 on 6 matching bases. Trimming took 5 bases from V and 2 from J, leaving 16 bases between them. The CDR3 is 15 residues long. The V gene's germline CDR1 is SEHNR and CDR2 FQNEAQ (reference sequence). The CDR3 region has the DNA TGTGCCAGCAGCCCTCGGGACAACAACCCCTACGAGCAGTACTTC. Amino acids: CASSPRDNNPYEQYF.

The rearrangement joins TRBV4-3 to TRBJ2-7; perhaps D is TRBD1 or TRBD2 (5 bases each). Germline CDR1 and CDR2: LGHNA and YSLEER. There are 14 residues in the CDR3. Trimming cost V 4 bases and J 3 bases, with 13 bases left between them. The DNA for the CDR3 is TGCGCCAGCAGCCCAGTGGGGGATATCTACGAGCAGTACTTC. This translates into CASSPVGDIYEQYF.

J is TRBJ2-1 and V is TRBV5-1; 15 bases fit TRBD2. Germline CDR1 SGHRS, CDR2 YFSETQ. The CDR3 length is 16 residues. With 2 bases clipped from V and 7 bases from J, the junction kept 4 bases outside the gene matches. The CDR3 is CASSLAGLAGGNEQFF. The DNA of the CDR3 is TGCGCCAGCAGCTTAGCCGGACTAGCGGGGGGGAATGAGCAGTTCTTC.

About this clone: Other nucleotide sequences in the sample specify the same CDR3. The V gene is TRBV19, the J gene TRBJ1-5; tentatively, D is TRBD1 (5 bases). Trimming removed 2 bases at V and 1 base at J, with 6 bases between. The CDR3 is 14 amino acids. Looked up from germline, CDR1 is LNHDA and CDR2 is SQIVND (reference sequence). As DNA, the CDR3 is TGTGCCAGTAGTATAAGGGACAGCAATCAGCCCCAGCATTTT. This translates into CASSIRDSNQPQHF. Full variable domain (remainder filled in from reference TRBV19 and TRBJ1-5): DGGITQSPKYLFRKEGQNVTLSCEQNLNHDAMYWYRQDPGQGLRLIYYSQIVNDFQKGDIAEGYSVSREKKESFPLTVTSAQKNPTAFYLCASSIRDSNQPQHFGDGTRLSIL.